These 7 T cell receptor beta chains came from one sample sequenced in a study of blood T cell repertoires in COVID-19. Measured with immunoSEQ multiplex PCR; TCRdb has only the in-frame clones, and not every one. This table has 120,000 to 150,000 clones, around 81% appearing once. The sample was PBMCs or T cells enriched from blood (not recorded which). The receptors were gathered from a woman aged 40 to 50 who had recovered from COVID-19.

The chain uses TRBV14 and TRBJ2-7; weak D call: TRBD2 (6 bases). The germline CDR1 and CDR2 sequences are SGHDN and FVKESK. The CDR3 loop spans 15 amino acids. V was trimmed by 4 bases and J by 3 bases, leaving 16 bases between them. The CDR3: CASSPMGLADYEQYF. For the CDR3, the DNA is TGTGCCAGCAGCCCAATGGGACTGGCGGACTACGAGCAGTACTTC. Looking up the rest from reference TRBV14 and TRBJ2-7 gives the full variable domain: EAGVTQFPSHSVIEKGQTVTLRCDPISGHDNLYWYRRVMGKEIKFLLHFVKESKQDESGMPNNRFLAERTGGTYSTLKVQPAELEDSGVYFCASSPMGLADYEQYFGPGTRLTVT.

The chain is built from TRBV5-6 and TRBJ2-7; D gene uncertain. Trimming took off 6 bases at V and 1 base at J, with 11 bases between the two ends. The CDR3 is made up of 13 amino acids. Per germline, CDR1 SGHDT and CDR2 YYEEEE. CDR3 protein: CASNQVGSYEQYF. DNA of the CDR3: TGTGCCAGCAATCAGGTCGGTTCCTACGAGCAGTACTTC.

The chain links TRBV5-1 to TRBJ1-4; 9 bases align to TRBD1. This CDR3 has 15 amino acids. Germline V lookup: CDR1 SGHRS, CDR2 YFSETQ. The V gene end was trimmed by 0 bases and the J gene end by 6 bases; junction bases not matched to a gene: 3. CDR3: CASSLEGQGHEKLFF. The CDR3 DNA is TGCGCCAGCAGCTTGGAAGGACAGGGGCATGAAAAACTGTTTTTT.

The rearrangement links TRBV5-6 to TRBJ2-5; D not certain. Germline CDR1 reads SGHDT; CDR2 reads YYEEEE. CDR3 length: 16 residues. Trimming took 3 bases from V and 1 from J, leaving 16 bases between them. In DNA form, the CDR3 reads TGTGCCAGCAGCTGGGTCTCTGGGTGGGCCCAAGAGACCCAGTACTTC. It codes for CASSWVSGWAQETQYF.

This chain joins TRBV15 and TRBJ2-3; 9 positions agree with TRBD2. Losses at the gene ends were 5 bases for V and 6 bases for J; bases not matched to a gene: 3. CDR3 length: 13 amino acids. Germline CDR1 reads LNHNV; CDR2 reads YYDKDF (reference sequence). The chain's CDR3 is CATSPSGIDTQYF. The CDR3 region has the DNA TGTGCCACCAGCCCTAGCGGGATTGATACGCAGTATTTT. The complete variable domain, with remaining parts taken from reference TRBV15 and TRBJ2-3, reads DAMVIQNPRYQVTQFGKPVTLSCSQTLNHNVMYWYQQKSSQAPKLLFHYYDKDFNNEADTPDNFQSRRPNTSFCFLDIRSPGLGDTAMYLCATSPSGIDTQYFGPGTRLTVL.

Here the CDR3 DNA reads TGTGCCAGCTCGGGACAGGAGTATTACAATGAGCAGTTCTTC. Its protein is CASSGQEYYNEQFF. This chain links TRBV18 with TRBJ2-1, with 8 bases matching TRBD1. The CDR3 has 14 residues. CDR1 is KGHSH, CDR2 LQKENI, per germline. The trim removed 6 bases at V and 4 bases at J, leaving 5 bases unmatched.

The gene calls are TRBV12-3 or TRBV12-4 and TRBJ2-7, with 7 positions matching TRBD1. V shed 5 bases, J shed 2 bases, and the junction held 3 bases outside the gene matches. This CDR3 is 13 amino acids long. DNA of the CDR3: TGTGCCAGCAGTGGTGGGACAGCCTACGAGCAGTACTTC. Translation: CASSGGTAYEQYF.